What follows is one T cell receptor (beta chain) and its context. Original processing methods: Estimation of nucleated cell counts relied on the amplification of reference gene primers. Sequenced by immunoSEQ multiplex PCR; TCRdb stores in-frame clones only, minus some. D and trimming were read from the DNA, whereas the V and J calls and clone size are those reported in that table. The profile shows hundreds of thousands of clones, approximately 83% of them singletons. This sample was taken from a study of blood T cell repertoires in COVID-19. Study members were between about 18 and 90 years old and lived in roughly 24 US regions. Per germline, CDR1 LNHDA and CDR2 SQIVND (reference sequence). Trimming removed 2 bases from V and 6 bases from J, with 5 bases in between. CDR3 length: 12 residues.

Sequencing used PBMCs or T cells enriched from blood (not recorded which). This clonotype was obtained from a young man who had recovered from COVID-19. The gene calls are TRBV19 and TRBJ1-5; weak D call: TRBD1 (5 bases). The CDR3 is CASSIRGQPQHF. Written as DNA, the CDR3 is TGTGCCAGTAGTATAAGGGGTCAGCCCCAGCATTTT.